The entry below gives a single TCR beta chain sequence along with its context. TCRdb ran MiXCR on the reads and lists one entry per CDR3 protein. The sample contains more than 400,000 distinct CDR3 sequences, roughly 29% of which appear only once. Per germline, CDR1 SGHAT and CDR2 FQNNGV. With V trimmed by 3 bases and J by 11 bases, 6 bases remained unmatched. CDR3 length equals 14 residues. This entry belongs to a study of T cell repertoires in cytomegalovirus infection. This chain links TRBV11-2 with TRBJ2-2; 10 bases line up with TRBD2. The TCR comes from a human donor in good health (CMV status not recorded). Some clones in this sample may be carry-over from other donors' samples. Sequenced input: PBMCs. The CDR3 DNA reads TGTGCCAGCAGCTTTTCTAGCGGGAGTGGTGAGCTGTTTTTT. It encodes CASSFSSGSGELFF.